The rows below give T cell receptor beta chains drawn from one sample of a study of Ad26.COV2.S vaccination and SARS-CoV-2 variants. Clones were sequenced by immunoSEQ multiplex PCR, and TCRdb holds only the in-frame ones, with some missing. Altogether 400,000 or so clones are present, 88% being singletons, with the ten largest covering 3.5%. Specimen: peripheral blood, collected in a trial of Ad26.COV2.S vaccine versus placebo. The receptor set was obtained from a person between 18 and 65 years old who received the Ad26.COV2.S COVID-19 vaccine or a placebo. The CDR3 runs from the conserved cysteine through the conserved F or W. The D gene is left open where the match is weak. Clone size is given for some rows only: seen once, a few or many times, or a class if the clone is expanded.

>-|-|TRBJ2-3|TRBV7-2
TGTGCCAGCAGCTTAGGTGGGGGGCGAGATACGCAGTATTTT
CASSLGGGRDTQYF
>few|-|TRBJ1-2|TRBV5-4
TGTGCCAGCAGCTTGGCGGACGCAGGGGGCTACACCTTC
CASSLADAGGYTF
>-|-|TRBJ2-3|TRBV7-8
TGTGCCAGCAGCTTAGCGTTGGGGGTCACAGATACGCAGTATTTT
CASSLALGVTDTQYF
>-|-|TRBJ1-1|TRBV12-3/TRBV12-4
TGTGCCAGCAGGATCCTGGTAGACAGTCGGGCTTTCTTT
CASRILVDSRAFF
>-|-|TRBJ2-7|TRBV5-3
TGTGCCAGGATATGGATGGACTTTTTCATTCCGGGATGCGAGCAGTACTTC
CARIWMDFFIPGCEQYF
>-|-|TRBJ2-5|TRBV6-5
TGTGCCAGCAGTTACTCCAGGAGGCCAGAAGAGACCCAGTACTTC
CASSYSRRPEETQYF
>-|-|TRBJ2-7|TRBV19
TGTGCCAGTAGCGCCAGGGGCCTTTACGAGCAGTACTTC
CASSARGLYEQYF
>-|-|TRBJ1-2|TRBV12-5
TGTGCTAGTGGCCCGAAACCGGGCCCTAAGTATGGCTACACCTTC
CASGPKPGPKYGYTF
>-|-|TRBJ1-1|TRBV5-6
TGTGCCAGCAGCTTGGGGCCGGAGAACACTGAAGCTTTCTTT
CASSLGPENTEAFF
>-|TRBD1|TRBJ1-4|TRBV6-1
TGTGCCAGCAGTGACGGACAGGGACATGAAAAACTGTTTTTT
CASSDGQGHEKLFF
>-|-|TRBJ1-2|TRBV4-1
TGCGCCAGCAGCCAAGACTATACAGGGCGGGGGATTGGCTACACCTTC
CASSQDYTGRGIGYTF
>-|TRBD2|TRBJ2-3|TRBV7-2
TGTGCCAGCAGCTTCACAGCGGGGGACTATACAGATACGCAGTATTTT
CASSFTAGDYTDTQYF
>few|-|TRBJ2-2|TRBV5-4
TGTGCCAGCAGCCTCCCGAACACCGGGGAGCTGTTTTTT
CASSLPNTGELFF
>-|-|TRBJ1-5|TRBV7-9
TGTGCCAGCAGCTTAAATGCCGGCGAGCCCCAGCATTTT
CASSLNAGEPQHF
>-|TRBD1|TRBJ1-2|TRBV6-5
TGTGCCAGCCGGGACAGGGGTAACTATGGCTACACCTTC
CASRDRGNYGYTF
>-|-|TRBJ1-1|TRBV21-1
TGTGCCAGCAGCAAAGTGGTCTCCGTTCAGGGGGGAGTAAGGACTGAAGCTTTCTTT
CASSKVVSVQGGVRTEAFF
>once|-|TRBJ2-5|TRBV10-3
TGTGCCATCAGTGGCAGGGCTCAAGAGACCCAGTACTTC
CAISGRAQETQYF
>-|-|TRBJ1-2|TRBV11-2
TGTGCCAGCAGCAGGGGAGCGGGTAGAAACTATGGCTACACCTTC
CASSRGAGRNYGYTF
>once|TRBD1|TRBJ1-2|TRBV27
TGTGCCAGCAGGGCCGGACAGGGTATACGAGGCTACACCTTC
CASRAGQGIRGYTF
>-|TRBD2|TRBJ2-5|TRBV10-1
TGCGCCAGCAGCCGGACTAGCGGGGGAATCCAAGAGACCCAGTACTTC
CASSRTSGGIQETQYF
>-|-|TRBJ1-3|TRBV4-1
TGCGCCAGCAGCCCCCATCGTCTCGGAAACACCATATATTTT
CASSPHRLGNTIYF
>-|-|TRBJ1-2|TRBV30
TGTGCCTGGAGTGTACGGACGGATTACTATGGCTACACCTTC
CAWSVRTDYYGYTF
>-|-|TRBJ1-2|TRBV6-1
TGTGCCAGCAGTGAAGGTGGGGGGATCAAGTATGGCTACACCTTC
CASSEGGGIKYGYTF
>-|-|TRBJ2-5|TRBV11-3
TGTGCCAGCAGCTCCCGGGCCCTCGAGACCCAGTACTTC
CASSSRALETQYF